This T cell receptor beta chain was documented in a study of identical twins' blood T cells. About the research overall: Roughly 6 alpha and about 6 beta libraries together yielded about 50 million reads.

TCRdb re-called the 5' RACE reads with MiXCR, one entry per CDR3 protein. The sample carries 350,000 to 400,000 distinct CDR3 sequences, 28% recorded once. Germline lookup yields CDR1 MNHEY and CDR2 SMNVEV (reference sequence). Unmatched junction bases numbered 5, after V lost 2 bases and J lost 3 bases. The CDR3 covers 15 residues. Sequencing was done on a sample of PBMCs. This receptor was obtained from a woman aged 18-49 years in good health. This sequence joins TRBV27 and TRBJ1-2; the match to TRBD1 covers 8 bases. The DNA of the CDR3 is TGTGCCAGCAGTTTAGGGCCAGGGGGCCACTATGGCTACACCTTC. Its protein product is CASSLGPGGHYGYTF.